One sample yielded the 10 T cell receptor beta chains listed below, sequenced in a study of T cell clones after liver transplantation. Using immunoSEQ multiplex PCR, the repertoire was profiled, and TCRdb retains in-frame clones only, with some absent. The repertoire consists of roughly 60,000 clones, with 70% occurring once and the leading ten covering less than 3.5%. Sequenced material: CD4+ T cells from blood, taken at the approximately 15-month timepoint. These receptors originate from a human patient who received a liver transplant. The T cells may come from the graft donor.

The chain uses TRBV5-6 and TRBJ2-6; 8 positions agree with TRBD1. This CDR3 has 15 amino acids. V shed 3 bases, J shed 10 bases, and the junction held 9 bases outside the gene matches. Germline values: CDR1 SGHDT, CDR2 YYEEEE. The CDR3: CASSSGQGTGNVLTF. CDR3 nucleotides: TGTGCCAGCAGCTCCGGACAGGGAACTGGGAACGTCCTGACTTTC.

V and J are TRBV5-1 and TRBJ2-1; 7 bases are a match to TRBD1. Germline V gene sequence: CDR1 SGHRS, CDR2 YFSETQ. The length of the CDR3 is 15 residues. Trimming took 4 bases from V and 8 from J; bases not matched to a gene: 12. In DNA form, the CDR3 reads TGCGCCAGCAGCGTTAATGACAGGGATATCCATGAGCAGTTCTTC. It yields the protein CASSVNDRDIHEQFF.

This chain links TRBV7-8 with TRBJ1-2; perhaps TRBD1 as D (5 bases). This CDR3 is built from 17 residues. V was cut by 5 bases and J by 1 base, with 20 bases left in between. From germline, CDR1 is SGHVS and CDR2 FQNEAQ. CDR3 loop: CASSPGWGGLYNYGYTF. CDR3 bases: TGTGCCAGCAGCCCCGGCTGGGGGGGACTGTATAACTATGGCTACACCTTC. Full variable domain (rest looked up from reference TRBV7-8 and TRBJ1-2): GAGVSQSPRYKVAKRGQDVALRCDPISGHVSLFWYQQALGQGPEFLTYFQNEAQLDKSGLPSDRFFAERPEGSVSTLKIQRTQQEDSAVYLCASSPGWGGLYNYGYTFGSGTRLTVV.

A single count supports this clone. This chain links TRBV30 with TRBJ2-2; 8 bases align to TRBD2. The trim removed 4 bases at V and 6 bases at J, leaving 16 bases unmatched. The CDR3 extends over 17 amino acids. Per the germline V gene, CDR1 is GTSNPN and CDR2 is SVGIG (reference sequence). The CDR3 sequence: CAWTAGLASRLAGELFF. The CDR3, as DNA: TGTGCCTGGACCGCAGGACTAGCCTCACGTTTAGCCGGGGAGCTGTTTTTT.

This chain joins TRBV7-2 and TRBJ1-4; a weak D match, TRBD1 (5 bases). Germline V gives CDR1 SGHTA, CDR2 FQGNSA. CDR3 length equals 15 residues. Trimming shortened V by 2 bases and J by 8 bases, and 15 bases separated the two germline ends. CDR3 DNA: TGTGCCAGCAGCTTAATAGCGGGGGATAGCGAAAAACTGTTTTTT. Its protein product is CASSLIAGDSEKLFF.

This clone turned up a few times. The chain combines TRBV30 with TRBJ2-3; D is possibly TRBD2 (6 bases). The CDR3 covers 15 residues. The V gene lost 0 bases and the J gene lost 1 base, with 11 bases spanning the gap. Germline assignment: CDR1 GTSNPN and CDR2 SVGIG (reference sequence). In nucleotides, the CDR3 is TGTGCCTGGAGTGTACCTGGAGGGCGCACAGATACGCAGTATTTT. Translated, it gives CAWSVPGGRTDTQYF.

The chain carries TRBV19 and TRBJ1-2; D may be TRBD1 (5 bases). Trimming removed 7 bases at V and 3 bases at J, with 12 bases between. The CDR3 is made up of 13 amino acids. From germline, CDR1 is LNHDA and CDR2 SQIVND (reference sequence). The CDR3 is CASMGPTDYGYTF. The CDR3, as DNA: TGTGCCAGTATGGGACCAACGGACTATGGCTACACCTTC.

A word on this clone: The sample carries other DNA sequences with the same CDR3. V usage is TRBV15 and J usage is TRBJ2-3; D is ambiguous. The CDR3 is made up of 12 amino acids. Germline loops: CDR1 LNHNV, CDR2 YYDKDF (reference sequence). Trimming removed 1 base at V and 3 bases at J, with 2 bases between. DNA of the CDR3: TGTGCCACCAGCAGAGCTACAGATACGCAGTATTTT. Protein: CATSRATDTQYF.

This chain connects TRBV6-5 to TRBJ2-3; D gene unclear. This CDR3 region has 15 residues. The V gene lost 7 bases and the J gene lost 1 base, with 15 bases spanning the gap. The germline V gene encodes CDR1 MNHEY and CDR2 SVGAGI. CDR3 loop: CASIGRLGGTDTQYF. The CDR3, as DNA: TGTGCCAGCATCGGGCGGCTAGGAGGCACAGATACGCAGTATTTT.

The chain combines TRBV7-9 with TRBJ2-7, with 9 bases lining up with TRBD1. Germline CDR1 SEHNR, CDR2 FQNEAQ (reference sequence). CDR3 length: 14 amino acids. Unmatched junction bases numbered 12, after V lost 8 bases and J lost 7 bases. CDR3 in amino acids: CASGWGGQGGEQYV. In DNA, the CDR3 is TGTGCCAGCGGTTGGGGGGGACAGGGTGGAGAGCAGTACGTC.